This TCR beta chain was profiled in a study of T cell responses to AZD1222 COVID-19 vaccine. As for the study in general: Second-dose recipients at about 4 or about 12 weeks were treated as one pooled group.

As concerns this clone: Antigen: not known.

The CDR3 consists of 19 residues. Per the germline V gene, CDR1 is SGHNT and CDR2 is YENEEA. V dropped 0 bases and J dropped 7 bases, with 25 bases sitting between them. Assay used: immunoSEQ multiplex PCR; TCRdb lists only in-frame clones, some missing. Here the sample spans about 96,000 clones, 70% to 90% being singletons. The study's findings and limits: Variant regions that are unmutated are reportedly the target of nearly half of spike-specific TCRs. Vaccine-related CD4 TCRs covered spike, predominating at 160-218 and 743-854. Clonal diversity was possibly underestimated, and white British individuals and females predominated among donors.

This material consisted of peripheral blood, taken on day 0 of AZD1222 vaccination. This chain uses TRBV11-3 with TRBJ1-5; D perhaps matches TRBD1 (6 bases). The TCR originated in an adult in good health. The CDR3 DNA reads TGTGCCAGCAGCTTAGACCCCCTAGGGGACATAAAAGGGATCCAGCCCCAGCATTTT. Translating gives CASSLDPLGDIKGIQPQHF.